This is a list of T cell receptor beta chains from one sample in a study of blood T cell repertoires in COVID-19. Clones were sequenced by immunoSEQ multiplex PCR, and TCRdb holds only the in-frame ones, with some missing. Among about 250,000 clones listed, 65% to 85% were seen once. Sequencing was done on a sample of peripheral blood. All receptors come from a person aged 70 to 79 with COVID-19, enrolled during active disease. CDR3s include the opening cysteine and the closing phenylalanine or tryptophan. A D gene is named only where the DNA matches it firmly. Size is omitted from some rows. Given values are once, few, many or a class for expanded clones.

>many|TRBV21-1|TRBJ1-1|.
CASSKVPPGRLDEAFF
TGTGCCAGCAGCAAAGTCCCCCCAGGGCGTTTGGATGAAGCTTTCTTT
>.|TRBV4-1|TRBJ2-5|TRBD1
CASSQGGTGGETQYF
TGCGCCAGCAGCCAAGGGGGCACAGGGGGTGAGACCCAGTACTTC
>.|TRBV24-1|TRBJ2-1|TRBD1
CATSKLGTDYNEQFF
TGTGCCACCAGTAAGCTCGGGACAGACTACAATGAGCAGTTCTTC
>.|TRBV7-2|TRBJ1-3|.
CASSPPENTIYF
TGTGCCAGCAGCCCCCCCGAGAACACCATATATTTT
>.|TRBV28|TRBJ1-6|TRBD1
CASSSTGGSYNSPLHF
TGTGCCAGCAGTTCGACAGGGGGCTCCTATAATTCACCCCTCCACTTT
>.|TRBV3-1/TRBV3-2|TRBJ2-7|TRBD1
CASSQGTGVHEQYF
TGTGCCAGCAGCCAAGGGACAGGGGTTCACGAGCAGTACTTC
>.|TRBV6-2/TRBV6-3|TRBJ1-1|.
CASSYGPNTEAFF
TGTGCCAGCAGTTATGGGCCGAACACTGAAGCTTTCTTT
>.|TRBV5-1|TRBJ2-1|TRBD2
CASGPTRRESSYNEQFF
TGCGCCAGCGGGCCAACGAGGCGGGAGTCTTCCTACAATGAGCAGTTCTTC
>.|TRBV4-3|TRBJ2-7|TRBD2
CASSQYLAGANYEQYF
TGCGCCAGCAGCCAATACCTAGCGGGAGCTAACTACGAGCAGTACTTC
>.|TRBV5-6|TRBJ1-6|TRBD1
CASSSGTGGSPLHF
TGTGCCAGCAGTTCTGGGACAGGGGGTTCACCCCTCCACTTT
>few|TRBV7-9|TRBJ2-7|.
CASSSAVEGYEQYF
TGTGCCAGCAGCTCCGCTGTGGAGGGCTACGAGCAGTACTTC
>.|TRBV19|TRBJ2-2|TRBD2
CATESLAGVGGTGELFF
TGTGCCACCGAATCCCTAGCGGGAGTTGGTGGAACCGGGGAGCTGTTTTTT
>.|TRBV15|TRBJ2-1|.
CATSRDPQVGSEQFF
TGTGCCACCAGCAGAGATCCACAGGTCGGGAGTGAGCAGTTCTTC
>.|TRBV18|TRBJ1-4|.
CASSSREGGGEKLFF
TGTGCCAGCTCATCACGCGAAGGGGGTGGTGAAAAACTGTTTTTT
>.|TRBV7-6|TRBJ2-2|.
CASSFANTGELFF
TGTGCCAGCAGTTTCGCGAACACCGGGGAGCTGTTTTTT
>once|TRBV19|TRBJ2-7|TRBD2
CASKAQRDTYEQYF
TGTGCCAGTAAGGCCCAGCGGGATACCTACGAGCAGTACTTC
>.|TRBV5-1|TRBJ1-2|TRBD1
CASREGQGGPYGYTF
TGCGCCAGCAGAGAGGGACAGGGCGGGCCGTATGGCTACACCTTC
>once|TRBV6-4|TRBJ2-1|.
CASSVEGVDEQFF
TGTGCCAGCAGTGTAGAGGGTGTGGATGAGCAGTTCTTC
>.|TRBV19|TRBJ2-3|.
CASSIKVGGSQYF
TGTGCCAGTAGTATAAAAGTGGGCGGGTCGCAGTATTTT
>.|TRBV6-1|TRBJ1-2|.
CASSEGQISFGYTF
TGTGCCAGCAGTGAGGGCCAGATCTCTTTTGGCTACACCTTC
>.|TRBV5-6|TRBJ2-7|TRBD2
CASSLMLGLAPYEQYF
TGTGCCAGCAGCTTGATGTTAGGACTAGCGCCCTACGAGCAGTACTTC
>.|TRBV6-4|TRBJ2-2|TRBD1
CASSGQARAGELFF
TGTGCCAGCAGCGGACAGGCTCGGGCCGGGGAGCTGTTTTTT
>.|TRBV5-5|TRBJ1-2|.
CASSFPDNYGYTF
TGTGCCAGCAGCTTCCCAGATAACTATGGCTACACCTTC
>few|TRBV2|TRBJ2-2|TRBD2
CARGSGPPGTGELFF
TGTGCCCGCGGTAGCGGGCCTCCGGGGACCGGGGAGCTGTTTTTT